A selection of T cell receptor beta chains follows, all from one sample in a study of CD8 T cells in ankylosing spondylitis. TCRdb passed the 5' RACE reads through MiXCR, listing each CDR3 protein once. The table has roughly 300,000 distinct CDR3 sequences, roughly 8% seen once. Sequencing was performed on blood, either unsorted or a sorted T cell fraction (not recorded which). The receptors come from a male donor with ankylosing spondylitis. Both conserved end residues are part of each CDR3. The order of the fields is CDR3 length, J gene, V gene, clone size, CDR3 protein. Clone size is not always given. Where it is, it says once, few, many or a class for expanded clones.

CDR3 length: 14; J gene: TRBJ2-1; V gene: TRBV28; clone size: many; CDR3 protein: CASSFSSGRGQQFF
CDR3 length: 14; J gene: TRBJ2-3; V gene: TRBV5-1; clone size: few; CDR3 protein: CASSSGQRADTQYF
CDR3 length: 11; J gene: TRBJ2-1; V gene: TRBV24-1; clone size: many; CDR3 protein: CATSDKGEQFF
CDR3 length: 14; J gene: TRBJ1-6; V gene: TRBV3-1; clone size: many; CDR3 protein: CASTQAVENSPLHF
CDR3 length: 16; J gene: TRBJ2-1; V gene: TRBV2; clone size: NA; CDR3 protein: CASSELSSGSYNEQFF
CDR3 length: 14; J gene: TRBJ2-7; V gene: TRBV5-5; clone size: many; CDR3 protein: CASSLTSDNYEQYF
CDR3 length: 16; J gene: TRBJ2-7; V gene: TRBV20-1; clone size: NA; CDR3 protein: CSARDLLAGHPYEQYF
CDR3 length: 15; J gene: TRBJ2-2; V gene: TRBV9; clone size: few; CDR3 protein: CASTGTLTNTGELFF
CDR3 length: 15; J gene: TRBJ2-1; V gene: TRBV7-3; clone size: NA; CDR3 protein: CASSFQTGAGNEQFF
CDR3 length: 13; J gene: TRBJ1-1; V gene: TRBV7-2; clone size: few; CDR3 protein: CASSLSRWTEAFF
CDR3 length: 12; J gene: TRBJ2-7; V gene: TRBV29-1; clone size: NA; CDR3 protein: CSVGRYSYEQYF
CDR3 length: 15; J gene: TRBJ2-3; V gene: TRBV3-1; clone size: many; CDR3 protein: CASSAGQGYTDTQYF
CDR3 length: 14; J gene: TRBJ1-6; V gene: TRBV18; clone size: few; CDR3 protein: CASSLQGADSPLHF
CDR3 length: 15; J gene: TRBJ2-2; V gene: TRBV5-1; clone size: many; CDR3 protein: CATRMGGANTGELFF
CDR3 length: 15; J gene: TRBJ1-2; V gene: TRBV12-5; clone size: NA; CDR3 protein: CASGPGPGRNYGYTF
CDR3 length: 14; J gene: TRBJ1-5; V gene: TRBV6-4; clone size: many; CDR3 protein: CASSERQGIQPQHF
CDR3 length: 17; J gene: TRBJ2-7; V gene: TRBV10-3; clone size: NA; CDR3 protein: CAISRQGSERSDYEQYF
CDR3 length: 14; J gene: TRBJ2-1; V gene: TRBV2; clone size: NA; CDR3 protein: CASAGTSGNNEQFF
CDR3 length: 17; J gene: TRBJ1-2; V gene: TRBV5-1; clone size: many; CDR3 protein: CASSRPGQGRSGYGYTF
CDR3 length: 14; J gene: TRBJ1-1; V gene: TRBV5-1; clone size: few; CDR3 protein: CASSVTGVSTEAFF
CDR3 length: 13; J gene: TRBJ1-1; V gene: TRBV7-2; clone size: many; CDR3 protein: CASSRRGDTEAFF
CDR3 length: 16; J gene: TRBJ1-3; V gene: TRBV5-1; clone size: NA; CDR3 protein: CASSGPGQGSGNTIYF
CDR3 length: 14; J gene: TRBJ1-1; V gene: TRBV9; clone size: few; CDR3 protein: CASSVAGTGTEAFF
CDR3 length: 14; J gene: TRBJ2-5; V gene: TRBV5-1; clone size: few; CDR3 protein: CASSLVRASETQYF
CDR3 length: 16; J gene: TRBJ1-1; V gene: TRBV28; clone size: few; CDR3 protein: CASSSIGGEVNTEAFF
CDR3 length: 13; J gene: TRBJ1-5; V gene: TRBV15; clone size: NA; CDR3 protein: CATATGSYQPQHF
CDR3 length: 14; J gene: TRBJ1-6; V gene: TRBV20-1; clone size: NA; CDR3 protein: CSARGERDNSPLHF
CDR3 length: 12; J gene: TRBJ2-7; V gene: TRBV3-1; clone size: few; CDR3 protein: CASSQDLHEQYF
CDR3 length: 11; J gene: TRBJ2-1; V gene: TRBV4-1; clone size: NA; CDR3 protein: CASSRRDLQFF
CDR3 length: 14; J gene: TRBJ2-1; V gene: TRBV4-2; clone size: NA; CDR3 protein: CASSHPSGSHEQFF
CDR3 length: 14; J gene: TRBJ1-2; V gene: TRBV7-8; clone size: many; CDR3 protein: CASSLPQVNYGYTF
CDR3 length: 15; J gene: TRBJ2-1; V gene: TRBV7-9; clone size: few; CDR3 protein: CASSLPGGTYNEQFF
CDR3 length: 15; J gene: TRBJ2-2; V gene: TRBV20-1; clone size: few; CDR3 protein: CSASRLADRTGELFF
CDR3 length: 14; J gene: TRBJ2-7; V gene: TRBV20-1; clone size: few; CDR3 protein: CSAGSPGRASEQYF
CDR3 length: 15; J gene: TRBJ2-3; V gene: TRBV28; clone size: NA; CDR3 protein: CASSFLAGGLDTQYF
CDR3 length: 15; J gene: TRBJ2-2; V gene: TRBV28; clone size: few; CDR3 protein: CASSFHGMNTGELFF
CDR3 length: 16; J gene: TRBJ2-5; V gene: TRBV27; clone size: NA; CDR3 protein: CASSPIDRGSEETQYF
CDR3 length: 15; J gene: TRBJ2-7; V gene: TRBV14; clone size: few; CDR3 protein: CASSQHRQGVYEQYF
CDR3 length: 14; J gene: TRBJ1-2; V gene: TRBV28; clone size: few; CDR3 protein: CASSFLTENYGYTF
CDR3 length: 20; J gene: TRBJ2-1; V gene: TRBV4-3; clone size: few; CDR3 protein: CASSLRPGLAGASVYNEQFF
CDR3 length: 18; J gene: TRBJ2-3; V gene: TRBV18; clone size: few; CDR3 protein: CASSTRQTSGSFKDTQYF
CDR3 length: 15; J gene: TRBJ2-5; V gene: TRBV25-1; clone size: NA; CDR3 protein: CASSESRGTIETQYF
CDR3 length: 13; J gene: TRBJ1-6; V gene: TRBV27; clone size: few; CDR3 protein: CASRGQTNSPLHF
CDR3 length: 17; J gene: TRBJ2-3; V gene: TRBV27; clone size: few; CDR3 protein: CASSGLAAQAGTDTQYF
CDR3 length: 13; J gene: TRBJ2-3; V gene: TRBV28; clone size: NA; CDR3 protein: CASLAGATDTQYF
CDR3 length: 13; J gene: TRBJ1-1; V gene: TRBV20-1; clone size: NA; CDR3 protein: CSAREAPDTEAFF
CDR3 length: 13; J gene: TRBJ1-5; V gene: TRBV20-1; clone size: many; CDR3 protein: CSARGQGNQPQHF
CDR3 length: 19; J gene: TRBJ2-1; V gene: TRBV19; clone size: NA; CDR3 protein: CASSIPLWRGGTSGGEQFF
CDR3 length: 16; J gene: TRBJ2-6; V gene: TRBV7-2; clone size: NA; CDR3 protein: CASSEGVNSGANVLTF
CDR3 length: 12; J gene: TRBJ2-1; V gene: TRBV9; clone size: few; CDR3 protein: CASSGQGTEQFF
CDR3 length: 14; J gene: TRBJ1-1; V gene: TRBV4-2; clone size: NA; CDR3 protein: CASSPFTDRHEAFF
CDR3 length: 15; J gene: TRBJ2-1; V gene: TRBV7-9; clone size: NA; CDR3 protein: CASSSHPAGYNEQFF
CDR3 length: 12; J gene: TRBJ2-1; V gene: TRBV20-1; clone size: few; CDR3 protein: CSAAPGTDEQFF
CDR3 length: 14; J gene: TRBJ2-5; V gene: TRBV10-2; clone size: many; CDR3 protein: CASSESRGTETQYF